This T cell receptor beta chain came from a study of intratumoral heterogeneity in liver cancer. Study-level background: Across the full roughly 14-patient cohort, most patients were male and the median age was 63 years. The study combined RNA-seq, DNA sequencing, TCR-seq and SNP array data from multiple regions of hepatocellular carcinoma specimens to study intratumor heterogeneity. A total of some 74 multiregional samples from roughly 14 HCC patients, consisting of 51 tumoral and some 20 adjacent nontumoral regions, were included in the overall cohort.

The immunoSEQ assay was used to sequence TCR beta chain CDR3 regions from genomic DNA. Rearranged VDJ segments were amplified with primers that anneal to V and J segments. From the authors' description of their analysis: The ImmunoSeq Analyzer software was used to calculate clonality and richness metrics. To find clones with differing abundance between regions, Fisher's exact test was applied together with a beta-binomial method for extra stringency. As stored in TCRdb, this immuneACCESS dataset retains in-frame rearrangements with V and J assigned. A fraction of the clones does not appear; measured against another copy, unresolved V genes explain less than half of the discrepancy, and the remainder lacks a known reason. V, J and clone size are those of that table, while D and trimming were read from the DNA. In all, the sample holds more than 2,500 clones, and over 55% of those were seen once. Around 42% of the sample rests with the top ten.

The CDR3 goes from the cysteine to the phenylalanine over 15 residues. Left in the record is the CDR3 DNA by itself, 45 bases read in frame from the first base. The junction shows trimming of 4 bases on V and 1 base on J, plus 13 bases between the germline ends. CDR1 and CDR2, per the germline V gene (reference sequence), are MNHEY and SMNVEV. Samples labelled H were derived from distinct, geographically separated regions of the hepatocellular carcinoma nodule. Every patient had early-stage hepatocellular carcinoma and went to surgical resection without receiving any prior therapy. Sampled areas lacked macroscopic evidence of necrosis or hemorrhage. Multiple regions from a couple of patients were subjected to TCR sequencing (ImmunoSeq). Frozen resection tissue samples were collected at a distance of at least 1 cm from each other. The DNeasy blood and tissue kit was used to extract genomic DNA from bulk tissue.

This clone is labeled large (0.1 to 1%). The antigen it recognizes is unknown. Base qualities are not provided; no much larger clone lies one nucleotide away. Summary of the overall study and its limitations: Overall T cell clonality did not differ significantly between tumor regions within either sequenced patient. TCR sequencing was reported to confirm the RNA-seq-based estimates of regional differences in tumor-infiltrating lymphocyte burden. In every sequenced patient, tumor region b showed significantly fewer unique T-cell clonal expansions than tumor region a. The authors noted a relatively low number of patients and under-sampled tumor-infiltrating lymphocyte representation as limitations.

Recombination joined TRBV27 with TRBJ2-5, with an unclear D gene assignment. The clonotype comes from a woman in her seventies with hepatocellular carcinoma. Material: tumor tissue, obtained before any cancer treatment. The DNA reads as follows: TGTGCCAGCAGTTCGGCGTACTATGGCCAAGAGACCCAGTACTTC. Its coded protein is CASSSAYYGQETQYF.